This record concerns one T cell receptor beta chain sequence. This record belongs to a study of control samples from healthy donors and cancer patients. Assay used: immunoSEQ multiplex PCR; TCRdb lists only in-frame clones, some missing. The table has fewer than 90,000 clones, less than 95% seen once. This CDR3 has 16 amino acids. Germline CDR1 reads SGHDT; CDR2 reads YYEEEE. The trim removed 6 bases at V and 0 bases at J, leaving 11 bases unmatched. The clonotype was recovered from a woman aged 40 to 49 in good health. The V call is TRBV5-6, the J call TRBJ1-1, with 7 nucleotides matching TRBD1. Material for sequencing was blood. The CDR3 loop is CASTVLPRGVNTEAFF. CDR3 bases: TGTGCCAGCACCGTTTTACCCAGGGGGGTGAACACTGAAGCTTTCTTT.